The 20 T cell receptor beta chains presented below share a single source sample, sequenced in a study of glioma-infiltrating T cells. TCR alpha and beta CDR3 regions were amplified from RNA using iRepertoire nested multiplex PCR. TCRdb fed the multiplex PCR reads into MiXCR, producing one record per CDR3 protein. In the table there are over 90,000 distinct CDR3 sequences, about 28% of which are singletons. What was sequenced was glioma tissue, nonneoplastic brain tissue, or PBMCs (not recorded which). Receptor source: a human donor with low-grade glioma or glioblastoma, undergoing nonglioma brain surgery, or in good health (not recorded which).

This clonotype was observed once. Without the conserved terminal phenylalanine or tryptophan, this CDR3 likely stems from a read error. The CDR3 sequence is CASSLADGGWYGYTL. In DNA, the CDR3 is TGTGCCAGCAGCTTAGCTGACGGGGGGTGGTATGGCTACACCTTG. The V gene is TRBV7-2, the J gene TRBJ1-2; weak D call: TRBD1 (5 bases). The V gene lost 0 bases and the J gene lost 5 bases, with 13 bases spanning the gap. This CDR3 has 15 residues. Germline CDR1 is SGHTA and CDR2 is FQGNSA.

The J gene is TRBJ1-3, the V gene TRBV6-6, with a tentative D call TRBD1 (6 bases). CDR3 size: 17 residues. Trimming shortened V by 11 bases and J by 0 bases, and 23 bases separated the two germline ends. Germline lookup yields CDR1 MNHNY and CDR2 SVGAGI (reference sequence). CDR3 DNA: TGTGCCTCCATTTATGTTCCGACAGGCCGCTCTGGAAACACCATATATTTT. Translated: CASIYVPTGRSGNTIYF.

This clonotype occurred many times. CDR3 protein: CAISDGWAQHF. CDR3 in DNA: TGTGCCATCAGTGATGGATGGGCCCAGCATTTT. The chain links TRBV10-3 to TRBJ1-5; D remains unclear. V was clipped by 3 bases and J by 11 bases, with 8 bases between them. The CDR3 length is 11 residues. CDR1 is ENHRY, CDR2 SYGVKD, per germline.

This clonotype appeared once. This clone may be a read error of a much larger clone one base away. V gene TRBV6-9 combines with J gene TRBJ1-2; no clear D. The CDR3 has 15 residues. Germline V gene sequence: CDR1 MNHGY, CDR2 SVAAGI. With 3 bases removed from V and 4 bases from J, the gap between germline ends came to 15 bases. The CDR3 DNA reads as TGTGCCAGCAGTTACTATGGGGTAGCGGGCTATGGCTACACCTTC. Its protein product is CASSYYGVAGYGYTF.

In regard to this clonotype: This sequence may be a read error, since a much larger clone differs from it by one base. This chain links TRBV7-2 with TRBJ2-7; a weak D match, TRBD1 (6 bases). CDR3 size: 13 residues. From germline, CDR1 is SGHTA and CDR2 FQGNSA. The DNA for the CDR3 is TGTGCCAGCAGCATAGCCTGGGACAACGAGCAGTGCTTC. As protein: CASSIAWDNEQCF.

V and J are TRBV24-1 and TRBJ2-1, with D perhaps matching TRBD2 (6 bases). This CDR3 comprises 11 residues. Deletions cut 9 bases from V and 10 bases from J, with 12 bases between. The germline CDR1 and CDR2 sequences are KGHDR and SFDVKD. The CDR3 sequence is CATENGGEQFF. CDR3 bases: TGTGCCACCGAAAACGGAGGGGAGCAGTTCTTC.

In regard to this clonotype: This sequence may be a read error, since a much larger clone differs from it by one base. This sequence joins TRBV6-1 and TRBJ2-5; the D gene is possibly TRBD2 (6 bases). This CDR3 is 14 amino acids long. Germline V gene sequence: CDR1 MNHNS, CDR2 SASEGT. CDR3 nucleotide sequence: TGTGCCAGCAGTGAAACTAGCTATAGAGAGACCAAGTACTTC. Protein product: CASSETSYRETKYF.

A word on this clonotype: A much larger clonotype is one base distant, so this may be a read error. This sequence joins TRBV27 and TRBJ2-7; D might be TRBD1 or TRBD2, each matching 6 bases. Germline V gene lookup returns CDR1 MNHEY and CDR2 SMNVEV (reference sequence). The CDR3 sequence is 14 residues long. V was cut by 6 bases and J by 4 bases, with 16 bases left in between. CDR3 nucleotides: TGTGCCAGCAGCTTGGAGGGGGGCCTGTACGAGCAGTACTTC. Its protein product is CASSLEGGLYEQYF.

This clonotype was found many times. The chain is built from TRBV6-1 and TRBJ1-5; D possibly corresponds to TRBD1 (5 bases). The CDR3 loop spans 14 amino acids. Looked up from germline, CDR1 is MNHNS and CDR2 is SASEGT. V dropped 8 bases and J dropped 1 base, with 12 bases sitting between them. This CDR3 reads CASSDTVSNQPQHF. The CDR3 DNA sequence: TGTGCCAGCTCGGACACTGTGAGCAATCAGCCCCAGCATTTT.

This clonotype was recorded many times. CDR3 loop: CASVGRVNTEAFF. The CDR3 bases are TGCGCCAGCGTGGGGCGGGTGAACACTGAAGCTTTCTTT. V gene TRBV10-2 combines with J gene TRBJ1-1; D is possibly TRBD1 (5 bases). Germline V CDR1 and CDR2: WSHSY, SAAADI. The CDR3 covers 13 residues. The germline V and J ends were trimmed by 8 bases and 0 bases, with 10 bases remaining between them.

V and J are TRBV7-2 and TRBJ2-5; TRBD1 matches 12 bases. The trim removed 0 bases at V and 3 bases at J, leaving 2 bases unmatched. This CDR3 region has 16 residues. CDR1 and CDR2 from the germline V gene are SGHTA and FQGNSA. CDR3 coding DNA: TGTGCCAGCAGCTTAGCAGGGACAGGGGGCAAAGAGACCCAGTACTTC. Protein: CASSLAGTGGKETQYF.

This clonotype occurred many times. This chain uses TRBV27 with TRBJ1-6, with no clear D. Deletions cut 6 bases from V and 6 bases from J, with 15 bases between. Germline V gene sequence: CDR1 MNHEY, CDR2 SMNVEV (reference sequence). The CDR3 totals 15 residues. CDR3 in amino acids: CASRDQPAINSPLHF. In DNA form, the CDR3 reads TGTGCCAGCAGGGACCAACCAGCCATTAATTCACCCCTCCACTTT.

V and J are TRBV7-9 and TRBJ1-2; no firm D call. V shed 4 bases and J shed 6 bases, with 18 bases lying between them. The germline V gene has CDR1 SEHNR and CDR2 FQNEAQ (reference sequence). The CDR3 runs 15 residues. CDR3 in amino acids: CASSSGIVSSNGYTF. The DNA for the CDR3 is TGTGCCAGCAGCTCCGGGATTGTCTCATCAAATGGCTACACCTTC.

Ten or more counts support this clonotype. The chain uses TRBV6-1 and TRBJ2-7, with 10 bases lining up with TRBD1. The CDR3 consists of 14 residues. From germline, CDR1 is MNHNS and CDR2 SASEGT. Trimming removed 7 bases from V and 0 bases from J; junction bases left unmatched: 3. The CDR3 loop is CASIRQGASYEQYF. CDR3 nucleotide sequence: TGTGCCAGCATTCGACAGGGGGCCTCCTACGAGCAGTACTTC.

J is TRBJ2-1 and V is TRBV2, with 15 bases that match TRBD2. The germline V gene has CDR1 SNHLY and CDR2 FYNNEI. CDR3 length: 14 amino acids. With 6 bases clipped from V and 6 bases from J, the junction kept 0 bases outside the gene matches. This chain's CDR3 is CASRGLAGGNEQFF. The CDR3 nucleotides read TGTGCCAGCAGGGGACTAGCGGGGGGCAATGAGCAGTTCTTC.

The chain uses TRBV19 and TRBJ2-7; D is unresolved. Germline-derived CDR1 and CDR2 are LNHDA and SQIVND (reference sequence). This CDR3 contains 14 residues. V was shortened by 7 bases and J by 0 bases, with 13 bases between the two germline ends. CDR3 nucleotide sequence: TGTGCCAGTACCGTGGGCCCAGGCTCCTACGAGCAGTACTTC. This gives the protein CASTVGPGSYEQYF.

The J gene is TRBJ2-7, the V gene TRBV7-9; no reliable D call. The CDR3 has 13 residues. In germline, CDR1 is SEHNR, CDR2 FQNEAQ (reference sequence). The V end was cut by 5 bases, the J end by 7 bases, with 15 bases between. Here the CDR3 DNA reads TGTGCCAGCAGCCCAACATCGCTCCGGGAGCAGTACTTC. Translation gives CASSPTSLREQYF.

The sample holds a few counts of this clonotype. The chain uses TRBV19 and TRBJ2-6; D is undetermined. Germline V lookup: CDR1 LNHDA, CDR2 SQIVND (reference sequence). Deletions cut 6 bases from V and 0 bases from J, with 9 bases between. CDR3 length: 15 residues. Written as DNA, the CDR3 is TGTGCCAGTAGCGAAACCAGCTCTGGGGCCAACGTCCTGACTTTC. Amino acid sequence: CASSETSSGANVLTF.

This clonotype has at least ten counts. The chain carries TRBV20-1 and TRBJ1-2; D not resolved. CDR1 and CDR2 from the germline V gene are DFQATT and SNEGSKA (reference sequence). Trimming pared 2 bases from V and 2 bases from J, leaving 3 bases between. The CDR3 consists of 11 residues. CDR3 amino acids: CSARSNYGYTF. CDR3 sequence (DNA): TGCAGTGCTAGATCCAACTATGGCTACACCTTC.

This clonotype was counted between two and nine times. This may stem from a read error, because a much larger clone lies one nucleotide away. The J gene is TRBJ1-1, the V gene TRBV20-1; TRBD1 might be the D (6 bases). V was cut by 0 bases and J by 3 bases, with 20 bases left in between. The germline V gene has CDR1 DFQATT and CDR2 SNEGSKA (reference sequence). The CDR3 sequence is 17 residues long. CDR3 nucleotide sequence: TGCAGTGCTAGAGATATCAGGGGATCCGTGAGGGACACTGAAGCTTTCTTT. This codes for CSARDIRGSVRDTEAFF.